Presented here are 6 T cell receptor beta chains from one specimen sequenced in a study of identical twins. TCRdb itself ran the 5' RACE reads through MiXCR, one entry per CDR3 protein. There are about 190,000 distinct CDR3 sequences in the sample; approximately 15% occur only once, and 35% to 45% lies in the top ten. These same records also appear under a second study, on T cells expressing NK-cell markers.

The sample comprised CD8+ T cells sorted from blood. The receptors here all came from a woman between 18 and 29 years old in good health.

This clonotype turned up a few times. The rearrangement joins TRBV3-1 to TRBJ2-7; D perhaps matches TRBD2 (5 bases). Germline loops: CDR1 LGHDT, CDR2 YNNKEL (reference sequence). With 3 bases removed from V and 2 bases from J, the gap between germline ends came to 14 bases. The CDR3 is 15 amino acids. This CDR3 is CASSHRGLRTYEQYF. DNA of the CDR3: TGTGCCAGCAGCCATCGAGGACTGCGTACCTACGAGCAGTACTTC.

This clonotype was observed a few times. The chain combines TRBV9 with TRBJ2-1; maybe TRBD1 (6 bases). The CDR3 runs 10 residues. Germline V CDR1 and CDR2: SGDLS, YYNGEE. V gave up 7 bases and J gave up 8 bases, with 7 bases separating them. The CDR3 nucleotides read TGTGCCAGCGGGGGCCATGAGCAGTTCTTC. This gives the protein CASGGHEQFF.

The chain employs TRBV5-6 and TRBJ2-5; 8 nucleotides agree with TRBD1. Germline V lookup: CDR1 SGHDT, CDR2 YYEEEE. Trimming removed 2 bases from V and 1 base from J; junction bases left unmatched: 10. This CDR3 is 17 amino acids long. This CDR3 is CASSLPDRAKSQETQYF. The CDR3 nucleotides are TGTGCCAGCAGCTTACCGGACAGGGCCAAAAGCCAAGAGACCCAGTACTTC.

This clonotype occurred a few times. The CDR3 loop is CASSPAAVTDTQYF. The CDR3 DNA sequence: TGTGCCAGCAGCCCGGCGGCAGTCACAGATACGCAGTATTTT. The gene calls are TRBV7-8 and TRBJ2-3; unclear D gene. Trimming removed 5 bases from V and 2 bases from J, with 11 bases in between. CDR3 length equals 14 residues. Germline assignment: CDR1 SGHVS and CDR2 FQNEAQ.

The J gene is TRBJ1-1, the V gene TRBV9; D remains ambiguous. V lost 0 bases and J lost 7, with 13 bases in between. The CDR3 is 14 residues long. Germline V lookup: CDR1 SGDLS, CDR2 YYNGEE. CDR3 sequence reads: CASSVGVGLGEAFF. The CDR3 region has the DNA TGTGCCAGCAGCGTAGGCGTGGGTTTGGGTGAAGCTTTCTTT.

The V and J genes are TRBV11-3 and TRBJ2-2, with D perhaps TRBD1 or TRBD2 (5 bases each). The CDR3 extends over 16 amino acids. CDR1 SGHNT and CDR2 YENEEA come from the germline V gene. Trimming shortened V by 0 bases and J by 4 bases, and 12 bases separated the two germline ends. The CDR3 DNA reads TGTGCCAGCAGCTTAGACGCAGGGACGATCACCGGGGAGCTGTTTTTT. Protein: CASSLDAGTITGELFF.